Shown below are 8 T cell receptor beta chains from a single sample sequenced in a study of human T cells and chemical hapten exposure. TCRdb fed the RACE reads into MiXCR, producing one record per CDR3 protein. The table lists about 120,000 distinct CDR3 sequences, roughly 15% of them singletons, with 0.92% in the top ten. Time point: patch test 1, 2 weeks after DPC sensitization. The treatment denotes: therapeutic diphenylcyclopropenone sensitization with weekly scalp DPC. The material sequenced was whole blood, taken in connection with sensitization to the hapten diphenylcyclopropenone (DPC). These receptors originate from a man younger than 30 with alopecia areata. Some clones in this sample may be carry-over from other donors' samples.

This clonotype was seen at least ten times. The chain has TRBV24-1 and TRBJ2-3; no clear D. Trimming shortened V by 4 bases and J by 4 bases, and 5 bases separated the two germline ends. CDR3 length equals 12 residues. Germline lookup yields CDR1 KGHDR and CDR2 SFDVKD. The CDR3 here is CATSERADTQYF. The CDR3 DNA reads as TGTGCCACCAGTGAAAGGGCAGATACGCAGTATTTT.

There are many counts of this clonotype. The rearrangement uses TRBV20-1 and TRBJ2-3, with 8 bases fitting TRBD2. V trimming: 7 bases; J trimming: 4 bases; junction bases outside the gene matches: 7. The length of the CDR3 is 13 residues. Germline CDR1 DFQATT, CDR2 SNEGSKA (reference sequence). Here the CDR3 reads CSGTTSASDTQYF. CDR3 DNA: TGCAGTGGCACGACTAGCGCTTCAGATACGCAGTATTTT.

The chain employs TRBV4-1 and TRBJ2-7, with D tentatively TRBD1 (6 bases). The CDR3 consists of 14 residues. The V end lost 0 bases, the J end lost 2 bases, and 8 bases lay between the germline ends. CDR1 MGHRA and CDR2 YSYEKL come from the germline V gene. CDR3 region: CASSQDQGTYEQYF. The CDR3 region has the DNA TGCGCCAGCAGCCAAGATCAGGGGACCTACGAGCAGTACTTC.

This chain links TRBV7-9 with TRBJ2-5; D is unresolved. The CDR3 consists of 14 residues. V lost 1 base and J 3 bases, leaving 9 bases between the germline ends. Germline values: CDR1 SEHNR, CDR2 FQNEAQ (reference sequence). CDR3 amino acids: CASSLGYGEETQYF. In DNA, the CDR3 is TGTGCCAGCAGCTTAGGGTACGGAGAAGAGACCCAGTACTTC.

This clonotype showed up many times. Here the CDR3 reads CASSLGVTGNYGYTF. The CDR3 DNA is TGTGCCAGCAGCTTAGGGGTCACAGGGAACTATGGCTACACCTTC. The chain joins TRBV11-2 to TRBJ1-2; D is possibly TRBD1 (6 bases). The CDR3 has 15 amino acids. Trimming cost V 1 base and J 2 bases, with 11 bases left between them. The germline CDR1 and CDR2 sequences are SGHAT and FQNNGV.

This chain links TRBV5-1 with TRBJ2-7, with TRBD1 matching 8 bases. Per germline, CDR1 SGHRS and CDR2 YFSETQ. V gave up 4 bases and J gave up 4 bases; unmatched junction bases: 7. The CDR3 spans 14 residues. CDR3 nucleotides: TGCGCCAGCAGCGTAGACAGGGGTTTTTACGAGCAGTACTTC. Translation: CASSVDRGFYEQYF.

As DNA, the CDR3 is TGTGCCAGCAGCCAAGATAAAGCCTCGCGAGAGACCCAGTACTTC. The encoded protein is CASSQDKASRETQYF. The gene calls are TRBV3-1 and TRBJ2-5; D is unclear. Trimming removed 0 bases from V and 4 bases from J, with 12 bases in between. The CDR3 extends over 15 amino acids. CDR1 and CDR2 from the germline V gene are LGHDT and YNNKEL (reference sequence).

This clonotype was counted only a few times. The V and J genes are TRBV9 and TRBJ2-1, with TRBD1 identical over 7 bases. CDR1 and CDR2 (germline): SGDLS, YYNGEE. V lost 0 bases to trimming and J lost 4 bases; unmatched junction nucleotides: 7. The CDR3 has 16 residues. CDR3 DNA sequence: TGTGCCAGCAGCGTAGACCGGGGACAGCCGTACAATGAGCAGTTCTTC. Its protein product is CASSVDRGQPYNEQFF.